A single sample gave rise to the 21 T cell receptor beta chains below, sequenced in a study of blood T cell repertoires in COVID-19. The method was immunoSEQ multiplex PCR; TCRdb's version includes in-frame clones alone and lacks a portion of them. The repertoire holds about 340,000 clones, with 65% to 85% as singletons. Sequenced sample: peripheral blood. These receptors all come from a young man with active or convalescent COVID-19.

The rearrangement joins TRBV21-1 to TRBJ1-6; the DNA was not compared with TRBD1, the D call given in the table. TRBV21-1 is a pseudogene segment. The CDR3 extends over 15 amino acids. Written as DNA, the CDR3 is TGTGCCAGCTCGCCCAGGTTCTCCTATAATTCACCCCTCCACTTT. Translated, it gives CASSPRFSYNSPLHF.

The chain is built from TRBV4-3 and TRBJ2-7; 7 positions agree with TRBD1. The trim removed 2 bases at V and 0 bases at J, leaving 4 bases unmatched. The CDR3 sequence is 15 residues long. Germline V gene lookup returns CDR1 LGHNA and CDR2 YSLEER. The CDR3 sequence is CASSQWQGVSYEQYF. The DNA for the CDR3 is TGCGCCAGCAGCCAATGGCAGGGGGTCTCCTACGAGCAGTACTTC.

The V gene is TRBV11-2, the J gene TRBJ1-2, with a possible D match to TRBD1 (5 bases). Germline V gene lookup returns CDR1 SGHAT and CDR2 FQNNGV. The CDR3 loop spans 15 amino acids. The V end was cut by 5 bases, the J end by 2 bases, with 15 bases between. The DNA of the CDR3 is TGTGCCAGCAGCCCCTTTCGGGGGACCAACTATGGCTACACCTTC. It yields the protein CASSPFRGTNYGYTF.

V usage is TRBV11-3 and J usage is TRBJ1-2; 8 bases agree with TRBD1. The CDR3 is 15 residues long. The V segment lost 3 bases and the J segment 4 bases; nucleotides outside the gene matches: 7. Germline CDR1 reads SGHNT; CDR2 reads YENEEA. CDR3 region: CASSFGRGRFYGYTF. The CDR3 nucleotides are TGTGCCAGCAGCTTCGGCAGGGGGCGCTTCTATGGCTACACCTTC.

This chain connects TRBV25-1 to TRBJ2-3, with 12 positions matching TRBD1. The CDR3 runs 14 residues. Germline loops: CDR1 MGHDK, CDR2 SYGVNS. V lost 7 bases, J lost 5 bases, and 4 bases stayed unmatched. CDR3 sequence (DNA): TGTGCCAGCACCGGGACAGGGGGCATAGATACGCAGTATTTT. This translates into CASTGTGGIDTQYF.

This sequence joins TRBV14 and TRBJ1-1; 7 bases line up with TRBD1. V lost 5 bases to trimming and J lost 7 bases; unmatched junction nucleotides: 7. This CDR3 has 13 residues. Germline CDR1 reads SGHDN; CDR2 reads FVKESK. The CDR3, as DNA: TGTGCCAGCAGCAGGACAGGTTTGGATGAAGCTTTCTTT. Translated: CASSRTGLDEAFF. Using reference TRBV14 and TRBJ1-1 for the parts outside the CDR3, the full variable domain is EAGVTQFPSHSVIEKGQTVTLRCDPISGHDNLYWYRRVMGKEIKFLLHFVKESKQDESGMPNNRFLAERTGGTYSTLKVQPAELEDSGVYFCASSRTGLDEAFFGQGTRLTVV.

The J gene is TRBJ2-7, the V gene TRBV2; TRBD1 agrees at 7 bases. This CDR3 spans 17 amino acids. V shed 6 bases, J shed 1 base, and the junction held 15 bases outside the gene matches. Germline CDR1 is SNHLY and CDR2 is FYNNEI. The CDR3: CASSVPPSSRGSYEQYF. The CDR3, as DNA: TGTGCCAGCAGCGTTCCCCCTAGCTCCAGGGGGTCCTACGAGCAGTACTTC. The full variable domain, in which reference TRBV2 and TRBJ2-7 provide the parts outside the CDR3, is EPEVTQTPSHQVTQMGQEVILRCVPISNHLYFYWYRQILGQKVEFLVSFYNNEISEKSEIFDDQFSVERPDGSNFTLKIRSTKLEDSAMYFCASSVPPSSRGSYEQYFGPGTRLTVT.

This chain uses TRBV29-1 with TRBJ1-4; 7 bases map to TRBD1. Germline V gives CDR1 SQVTM, CDR2 ANQGSEA. V dropped 7 bases and J dropped 3; count of bases not matched to a gene: 5. The CDR3 has 13 amino acids. The CDR3 spells CSASGGPNEKLFF. CDR3 bases: TGCAGCGCCTCAGGGGGGCCTAATGAAAAACTGTTTTTT.

This sequence joins TRBV29-1 and TRBJ2-3; 9 bases are a match to TRBD1. Losses at the gene ends were 7 bases for V and 2 bases for J; bases not matched to a gene: 7. The CDR3 has 14 residues. Germline V gene lookup returns CDR1 SQVTM and CDR2 ANQGSEA. CDR3 protein: CSGAGTGNTDTQYF. CDR3 nucleotides: TGCAGCGGGGCTGGGACAGGGAACACAGATACGCAGTATTTT.

This clone was seen once. The V call is TRBV7-2, the J call TRBJ2-3; D is possibly TRBD2 (5 bases). CDR1 is SGHTA, CDR2 FQGNSA, per germline. Deletions cut 1 base from V and 1 base from J, with 6 bases between. This CDR3 comprises 14 residues. DNA of the CDR3: TGTGCCAGCAGCTTAGGTAGCGGCACAGATACGCAGTATTTT. Translated: CASSLGSGTDTQYF.

V is TRBV5-5 and J is TRBJ1-2; D gene unclear. CDR3 size: 15 residues. Trimming took 4 bases from V and 3 from J, leaving 16 bases between them. In germline, CDR1 is SGHKS, CDR2 YYEKEE (reference sequence). DNA for the CDR3: TGTGCCAGCAGCCGGACTGCGGGGATGGACTATGGCTACACCTTC. Its protein product is CASSRTAGMDYGYTF.

The chain uses TRBV5-1 and TRBJ2-3; no clear D gene. Germline CDR1 SGHRS, CDR2 YFSETQ. V was clipped by 0 bases and J by 4 bases, with 3 bases between them. This CDR3 region has 12 residues. DNA for the CDR3: TGCGCCAGCAGCTTGGCCTCAGATACGCAGTATTTT. As protein: CASSLASDTQYF.

The V and J genes are TRBV4-3 and TRBJ2-2; a weak D match, TRBD2 (5 bases). Germline V gene lookup returns CDR1 LGHNA and CDR2 YSLEER. The V end lost 4 bases, the J end lost 1 base, and 13 bases lay between the germline ends. The CDR3 length is 16 residues. For the CDR3, the DNA is TGCGCCAGCAGCCTCCGTGCGAGGGAGAACACCGGGGAGCTGTTTTTT. This gives the protein CASSLRARENTGELFF.

V and J are TRBV19 and TRBJ1-1; TRBD1 matches 8 bases. The CDR3 loop spans 16 amino acids. CDR1 is LNHDA and CDR2 is SQIVND in the germline V gene (reference sequence). The ends lost 5 bases at V and 5 bases at J; junction bases unmatched: 13. This CDR3 is CASSPSGTGGRTEAFF. The CDR3 DNA reads as TGTGCCAGTAGTCCCTCGGGGACAGGTGGAAGGACTGAAGCTTTCTTT. Using reference TRBV19 and TRBJ1-1 for the parts outside the CDR3, the full variable domain is DGGITQSPKYLFRKEGQNVTLSCEQNLNHDAMYWYRQDPGQGLRLIYYSQIVNDFQKGDIAEGYSVSREKKESFPLTVTSAQKNPTAFYLCASSPSGTGGRTEAFFGQGTRLTVV.

V is TRBV30 and J is TRBJ1-3; D perhaps matches TRBD1 (5 bases). CDR3 length: 13 residues. V lost 7 bases, J lost 0 bases, and 10 bases lay in between. Germline CDR1 GTSNPN, CDR2 SVGIG (reference sequence). CDR3 nucleotide sequence: TGTGCCTACAGACAGTTCTCTGGAAACACCATATATTTT. This gives the protein CAYRQFSGNTIYF.

Note on this clone: One end of the junction fails to match germline, which may point to a read error. The chain is built from TRBV7-9 and TRBJ1-2, with 7 nucleotides matching TRBD1. The CDR3 has 12 amino acids. Looked up from germline, CDR1 is SEHNR and CDR2 is FQNEAQ (reference sequence). The CDR3, as DNA: TGTGCCAGCAGCTCCCCGTCAGGGGGACTCGTCTTC. This sequence encodes CASSSPSGGLVF. The whole variable domain, filled in from reference TRBV7-9 and TRBJ1-2, reads DTGVSQNPRHKITKRGQNVTFRCDPISEHNRLYWYRQTLGQGPEFLTYFQNEAQLEKSRLLSDRFSAERPKGSFSTLEIQRTEQGDSAMYLCASSSPSGGLVFGSGTRLTVV.

The chain has TRBV6-2 or TRBV6-3 and TRBJ2-6; 9 bases agree with TRBD1. V shed 5 bases and J 1 base; nucleotides not matched to a gene: 6. CDR1 is MNHEY and CDR2 is SVGEGT in the germline V gene. The CDR3 covers 17 residues. DNA of the CDR3: TGTGCCAGCAGTCCCGGACAGGGGTGGTCTGGGGCCAACGTCCTGACTTTC. Its translation: CASSPGQGWSGANVLTF.

V usage is TRBV6-2 or TRBV6-3 and J usage is TRBJ2-7, with 8 bases fitting TRBD2. Germline lookup yields CDR1 MNHEY and CDR2 SVGEGT. Germline trimming cut 0 bases from V and 3 bases from J; bases unmatched to any gene: 7. CDR3 length: 16 amino acids. The CDR3 DNA follows: TGTGCCAGCAGTTACTCCGGGAGGGGACAAGACTACGAGCAGTACTTC. This translates into CASSYSGRGQDYEQYF.

This clone has only one observation. The V and J genes are TRBV7-2 and TRBJ2-1, with a weak D call TRBD1 (6 bases). Per the germline V gene, CDR1 is SGHTA and CDR2 is FQGNSA. There are 14 residues in the CDR3. The V gene lost 6 bases and the J gene lost 0 bases, with 9 bases spanning the gap. The CDR3 DNA is TGTGCCAGCAGAGGGGACAACTCCTACAATGAGCAGTTCTTC. Translating it yields CASRGDNSYNEQFF.

The J gene is TRBJ2-3, the V gene TRBV6-4; 7 positions match TRBD2. This CDR3 has 14 amino acids. With V trimmed by 8 bases and J by 2 bases, 7 bases remained unmatched. Germline V gene sequence: CDR1 MRHNA, CDR2 SNTAGT. The CDR3 sequence: CASLERGDTDTQYF. The CDR3 nucleotides are TGTGCCAGCCTCGAGCGGGGAGACACAGATACGCAGTATTTT.

The chain has TRBV2 and TRBJ1-1; maybe TRBD1 (5 bases). This CDR3 spans 13 amino acids. Germline loops: CDR1 SNHLY, CDR2 FYNNEI. V lost 6 bases to trimming and J lost 2 bases, with 10 bases between them. As DNA, the CDR3 is TGTGCCAGCAGCCCCGACAGTAACACTGAAGCTTTCTTT. Translation: CASSPDSNTEAFF.